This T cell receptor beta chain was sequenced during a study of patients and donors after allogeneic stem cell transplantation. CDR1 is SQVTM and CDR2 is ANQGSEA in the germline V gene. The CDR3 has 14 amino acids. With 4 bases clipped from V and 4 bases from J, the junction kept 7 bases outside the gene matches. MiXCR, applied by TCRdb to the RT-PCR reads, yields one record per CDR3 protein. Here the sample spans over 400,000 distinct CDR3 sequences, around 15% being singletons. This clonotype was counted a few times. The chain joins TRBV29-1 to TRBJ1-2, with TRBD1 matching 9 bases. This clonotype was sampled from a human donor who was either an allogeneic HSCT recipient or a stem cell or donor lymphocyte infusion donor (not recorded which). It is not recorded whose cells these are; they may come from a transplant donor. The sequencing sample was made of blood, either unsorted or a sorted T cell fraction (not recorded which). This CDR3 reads CSVAQGALSYGYTF. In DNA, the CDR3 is TGCAGCGTTGCACAGGGGGCGCTGAGCTATGGCTACACCTTC. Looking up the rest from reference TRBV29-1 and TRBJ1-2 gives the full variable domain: SAVISQKPSRDICQRGTSLTIQCQVDSQVTMMFWYRQQPGQSLTLIATANQGSEATYESGFVIDKFPISRPNLTFSTLTVSNMSPEDSSIYLCSVAQGALSYGYTFGSGTRLTVV.